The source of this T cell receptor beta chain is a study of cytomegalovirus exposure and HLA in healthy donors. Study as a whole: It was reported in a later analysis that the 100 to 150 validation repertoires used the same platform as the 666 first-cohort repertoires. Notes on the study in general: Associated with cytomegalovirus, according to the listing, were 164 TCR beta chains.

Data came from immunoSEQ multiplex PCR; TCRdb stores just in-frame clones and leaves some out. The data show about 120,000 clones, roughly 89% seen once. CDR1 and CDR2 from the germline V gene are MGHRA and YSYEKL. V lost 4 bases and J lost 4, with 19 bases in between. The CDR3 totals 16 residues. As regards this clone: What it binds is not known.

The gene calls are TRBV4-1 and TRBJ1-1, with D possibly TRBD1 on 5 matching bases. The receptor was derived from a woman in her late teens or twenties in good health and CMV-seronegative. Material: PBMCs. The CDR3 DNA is TGCGCCAGCAGCCCATCGTTTGGACAAAGAGTCACTGAAGCTTTCTTT. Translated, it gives CASSPSFGQRVTEAFF.